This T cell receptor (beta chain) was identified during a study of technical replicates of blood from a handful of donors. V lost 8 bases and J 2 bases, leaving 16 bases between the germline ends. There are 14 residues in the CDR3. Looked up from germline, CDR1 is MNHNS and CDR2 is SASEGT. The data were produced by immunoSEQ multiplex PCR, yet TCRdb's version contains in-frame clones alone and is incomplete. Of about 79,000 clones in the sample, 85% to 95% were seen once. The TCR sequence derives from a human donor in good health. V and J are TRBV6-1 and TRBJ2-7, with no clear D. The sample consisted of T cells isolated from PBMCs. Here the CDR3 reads CASLGGFGAYEQYF. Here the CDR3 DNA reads TGTGCCAGCTTAGGCGGATTTGGAGCCTACGAGCAGTACTTC.